The following is a T cell receptor (beta chain) sequence with its context. Its specificity is not known. The assay was immunoSEQ multiplex PCR, and TCRdb's table has in-frame clones only and misses some. Among over 60,000 clones, about four fifths were seen once, and the ten largest hold around 20%. Per the germline V gene, CDR1 is SQVTM and CDR2 is ANQGSEA. This CDR3 spans 12 amino acids. Deletions cut 5 bases from V and 5 bases from J, with 12 bases between. The data stem from a study of T cell responses to AZD1222 COVID-19 vaccine. Study conclusions and caveats: Nearly half of spike-specific TCRs reportedly target variant regions that are unmutated in the B.1.351 and B.1.1.7 variants. Females outnumbered males among donors, who were mostly white British; clonal diversity was possibly underestimated. Increased Spike-specific TCR breadth and depth were observed after two AZD1222 doses.

The rearrangement links TRBV29-1 to TRBJ1-1; D might be TRBD1 (5 bases). The sequenced sample was peripheral blood, obtained on day 0 of MenACWY control vaccination. This TCR was sampled from an adult in good health. CDR3 sequence (DNA): TGCAGCGTTCAGGACAAAGAGACTGAAGCTTTCTTT. Residues: CSVQDKETEAFF.